These 23 T cell receptor beta chains share one sample of origin, sequenced in a study of blood T cell repertoires in COVID-19 (dated by TCRdb to about 2020). Libraries were built with the immunoSEQ multiplex PCR assay. In TCRdb, the immuneACCESS table is reduced to in-frame sequences with V and J assigned. These tables do not hold every clone; where another copy was compared, an unresolved V gene accounts for under half, and the others remain unexplained. The sample table records 98,000 or so clones; more than 75% of these occur just once. The leading ten clones occupy roughly 14% of the sample. The sequencing input was peripheral blood. The receptors here all came from a man aged 45-65 years with acute or convalescent COVID-19.

V and J are TRBV2 and TRBJ2-1; TRBD1 agrees at 7 bases. Trimming at V came to 5 bases and at J to 4 bases, leaving 5 bases not matched to a gene. The length of the CDR3 is 14 residues. The germline CDR1 and CDR2 sequences are SNHLY and FYNNEI. In DNA, the CDR3 is TGTGCCAGCAGTACAACAGGGGTGTACAATGAGCAGTTCTTC. It encodes CASSTTGVYNEQFF.

The gene calls are TRBV11-3 and TRBJ2-7, with 7 positions matching TRBD2. The CDR3 runs to 14 residues. From germline, CDR1 is SGHNT and CDR2 YENEEA. With V trimmed by 5 bases and J by 7 bases, 11 bases remained unmatched. DNA for the CDR3: TGTGCCAGCAGCCCGAGGGCACAAGCGGGGGAGCAGTACTTC. It translates to CASSPRAQAGEQYF.

The chain carries TRBV11-2 and TRBJ2-5, with 15 nucleotides matching TRBD2. J gave up 7 bases and V 5 bases, and 5 bases lay outside the gene matches. The germline gives CDR1 SGHAT, CDR2 FQNNGV. CDR3 length equals 15 residues. The CDR3 nucleotides are TGTGCCAGCAGCCTGGGACTAGCGGGAGGAGCGACCCAGTACTTC. Amino acid sequence: CASSLGLAGGATQYF.

The table lists this clone with a count of one. CDR3 region: CASSEGLYNEQFF. CDR3 nucleotides: TGTGCCAGCAGCGAGGGACTCTACAATGAGCAGTTCTTC. V is TRBV7-9 and J is TRBJ2-1, with D perhaps TRBD2 (6 bases). Deletions cut 5 bases from V and 3 bases from J, with 8 bases between. The CDR3 has 13 residues. Germline V gene lookup returns CDR1 SEHNR and CDR2 FQNEAQ (reference sequence).

The V gene is TRBV24-1, the J gene TRBJ2-3, with D maybe TRBD1 (7 bases). Germline CDR1 reads KGHDR; CDR2 reads SFDVKD. The CDR3 is 16 residues long. Trimming stripped 2 bases from V and 3 bases from J, with 14 bases between. The CDR3 spells CATSDWGRGRTDTQYF. The CDR3 DNA follows: TGTGCCACCAGTGATTGGGGCAGGGGGAGGACAGATACGCAGTATTTT.

This clone was counted only a few times. The chain couples TRBV13 to TRBJ1-2, with 8 bases matching TRBD1. The CDR3 extends over 15 amino acids. Germline V gives CDR1 PRHDT, CDR2 FYEKMQ (reference sequence). Trimming took 5 bases from V and 7 from J; bases not matched to a gene: 12. The CDR3 region is CASSAYRGGRSGYTF. In nucleotides, the CDR3 is TGTGCCAGCAGCGCCTACAGGGGGGGAAGAAGTGGCTACACCTTC.

This clone was seen only once. The gene calls are TRBV9 and TRBJ2-7; a weak D match, TRBD2 (6 bases). V lost 4 bases to trimming and J lost 6 bases, with 23 bases between them. This CDR3 spans 16 amino acids. CDR1 is SGDLS, CDR2 YYNGEE, per germline. CDR3 residues: CASSSGAGQGSLEQYF. CDR3 DNA: TGTGCCAGCAGCTCTGGGGCGGGGCAGGGTTCCCTCGAGCAGTACTTC.

The rearrangement joins TRBV6-5 to TRBJ2-7; D is perhaps TRBD2 (5 bases). V lost 10 bases to trimming and J lost 0 bases, with 13 bases between them. Germline values: CDR1 MNHEY, CDR2 SVGAGI. The CDR3 length is 13 residues. In nucleotides, the CDR3 is TGTGCCACCCGGGGTTATAGCTCCTACGAGCAGTACTTC. Translation gives CATRGYSSYEQYF.

The chain is built from TRBV28 and TRBJ1-5; D unresolved. V lost 6 bases and J 3 bases, leaving 21 bases between the germline ends. Germline CDR1 is MDHEN and CDR2 is SYDVKM. The CDR3 is made up of 17 amino acids. This chain's CDR3 is CASRPLGRAVDNQPQHF. The CDR3, as DNA: TGTGCCAGCAGACCCTTAGGGCGGGCGGTTGACAATCAGCCCCAGCATTTT.

This clone was seen only a few times. This sequence joins TRBV7-8 and TRBJ2-7; D perhaps matches TRBD2 (6 bases). Germline loops: CDR1 SGHVS, CDR2 FQNEAQ. Between the trimmed V and J ends, which lost 0 bases and 0 bases, there was a span of 21 bases. The CDR3 covers 19 residues. The CDR3 coding sequence is TGTGCCAGCAGCTTAGCAGGTCGTACAGCGGGTAGGAGCTCCTACGAGCAGTACTTC. It codes for CASSLAGRTAGRSSYEQYF.

J is TRBJ1-3 and V is TRBV28, with D perhaps matching TRBD1 (6 bases). The CDR3 is 15 residues long. V dropped 5 bases and J dropped 2 bases, with 13 bases sitting between them. The germline CDR1 and CDR2 sequences are MDHEN and SYDVKM. CDR3: CASSLPTGAGNTIYF. CDR3 bases: TGTGCCAGCAGTCTCCCGACAGGAGCTGGAAACACCATATATTTT.

This clone has a single count. The gene calls are TRBV18 and TRBJ2-2; no reliable D call. CDR3 length equals 15 residues. V shed 2 bases and J shed 5 bases, with 12 bases lying between them. Germline V CDR1 and CDR2: KGHSH, LQKENI. Here the CDR3 DNA reads TGTGCCAGCTCACCAAACAGTGGGCAGACCGGGGAGCTGTTTTTT. Encoded protein: CASSPNSGQTGELFF.

The chain carries TRBV15 and TRBJ2-3; D perhaps matches TRBD2 (6 bases). The V and J ends lost 0 bases and 0 bases respectively, with 16 bases between them. Germline V gene data show CDR1 as LNHNV and CDR2 as YYDKDF (reference sequence). This CDR3 is 18 amino acids long. CDR3 in amino acids: CATSRDIGGATSTDTQYF. The CDR3 nucleotides read TGTGCCACCAGCAGAGATATAGGCGGGGCAACTAGCACAGATACGCAGTATTTT. Full variable domain (remainder filled in from reference TRBV15 and TRBJ2-3): DAMVIQNPRYQVTQFGKPVTLSCSQTLNHNVMYWYQQKSSQAPKLLFHYYDKDFNNEADTPDNFQSRRPNTSFCFLDIRSPGLGDTAMYLCATSRDIGGATSTDTQYFGPGTRLTVL.

In DNA, the CDR3 is TGTGCCAGCTCACCACTCGGACAGGGAAGCACTGAAGCTTTCTTT. Protein product: CASSPLGQGSTEAFF. The V and J genes are TRBV18 and TRBJ1-1, with TRBD1 matching over 8 bases. V trimming: 1 base; J trimming: 4 bases; junction bases outside the gene matches: 5. Germline V gene sequence: CDR1 KGHSH, CDR2 LQKENI. The CDR3 length is 15 residues. The full variable domain, with the rest looked up from reference TRBV18 and TRBJ1-1, is NAGVMQNPRHLVRRRGQEARLRCSPMKGHSHVYWYRQLPEEGLKFMVYLQKENIIDESGMPKERFSAEFPKEGPSILRIQQVVRGDSAAYFCASSPLGQGSTEAFFGQGTRLTVV.

J is TRBJ1-6 and V is TRBV3-1 (or the pseudogene TRBV3-2); 9 nucleotides agree with TRBD1. The CDR3 runs to 16 residues. The ends lost 1 base at V and 9 bases at J; junction bases unmatched: 7. The V gene's germline CDR1 is LGHDT and CDR2 YNNKEL (reference sequence). The CDR3 protein is CASSQGGTGGVSPLHF. The CDR3 region has the DNA TGTGCCAGCAGCCAAGGAGGTACAGGGGGCGTTTCACCCCTCCACTTT.

The chain uses TRBV4-2 and TRBJ2-7, with TRBD1 as a possible D gene (5 bases). The V and J ends lost 3 bases and 6 bases respectively, with 12 bases between them. The CDR3 is 13 amino acids. Germline lookup yields CDR1 LGHNA and CDR2 YNFKEQ. The DNA of the CDR3 is TGTGCCAGCAGCCAGGAACAGGCTACCGAGCAGTACTTC. Translated: CASSQEQATEQYF.

The CDR3 sequence: CASSPNGGIEAFF. DNA for the CDR3: TGTGCCAGCAGCCCAAACGGGGGGATTGAAGCTTTCTTT. The chain combines TRBV5-5 with TRBJ1-1; possibly TRBD1 for D (5 bases). The V end was cut by 4 bases, the J end by 7 bases, with 14 bases between. The CDR3 covers 13 residues. Germline assignment: CDR1 SGHKS and CDR2 YYEKEE (reference sequence).

The J gene is TRBJ2-1, the V gene TRBV15; D unresolved. Germline assignment: CDR1 LNHNV and CDR2 YYDKDF (reference sequence). V lost 2 bases and J 5 bases, leaving 10 bases between the germline ends. CDR3 length equals 14 residues. The DNA of the CDR3 is TGTGCCACCAGCAGAAGCATCTTAGACAATGAGCAGTTCTTC. Residues: CATSRSILDNEQFF. Variable domain in full (rest from reference TRBV15 and TRBJ2-1): DAMVIQNPRYQVTQFGKPVTLSCSQTLNHNVMYWYQQKSSQAPKLLFHYYDKDFNNEADTPDNFQSRRPNTSFCFLDIRSPGLGDTAMYLCATSRSILDNEQFFGPGTRLTVL.

The genes are TRBV30 and TRBJ2-1, with D unresolved. Germline lookup yields CDR1 GTSNPN and CDR2 SVGIG (reference sequence). Trimming removed 0 bases at V and 0 bases at J, with 6 bases between. This CDR3 has 14 residues. Written as DNA, the CDR3 is TGTGCCTGGAGTGTACTAAGCTCCTACAATGAGCAGTTCTTC. Protein sequence: CAWSVLSSYNEQFF.

This clone was seen a single time. V usage is TRBV27 and J usage is TRBJ2-7, with 14 bases lining up with TRBD2. The CDR3 consists of 17 residues. Losses at the gene ends were 5 bases for V and 4 bases for J; bases not matched to a gene: 10. Per the germline V gene, CDR1 is MNHEY and CDR2 is SMNVEV (reference sequence). The CDR3 region is CASSPLGLAGEGYEQYF. For the CDR3, the DNA is TGTGCCAGCAGTCCCCTGGGACTAGCGGGAGAAGGGTACGAGCAGTACTTC.

The chain recombines TRBV7-9 with TRBJ2-2, with D perhaps matching TRBD1 (6 bases). There are 16 residues in the CDR3. V was pared by 5 bases and J by 2 bases, with 15 bases between. From germline, CDR1 is SEHNR and CDR2 FQNEAQ (reference sequence). CDR3 amino acids: CASSGPGTSNTGELFF. The CDR3 DNA reads TGTGCCAGCAGCGGACCCGGGACATCTAACACCGGGGAGCTGTTTTTT.

The genes are TRBV27 and TRBJ1-2, with D perhaps TRBD1 (6 bases). This CDR3 is 14 amino acids long. Trimming shortened V by 1 base and J by 8 bases, and 14 bases separated the two germline ends. Germline V CDR1 and CDR2: MNHEY, SMNVEV (reference sequence). CDR3 bases: TGTGCCAGCAGTTTATTCAGGGGAGAAGGGGGCTACACCTTC. Protein product: CASSLFRGEGGYTF.

The gene calls are TRBV7-2 and TRBJ1-6, with 7 positions matching TRBD1. The CDR3 runs 13 residues. From germline, CDR1 is SGHTA and CDR2 FQGNSA. The V segment lost 3 bases and the J segment 7 bases; nucleotides outside the gene matches: 0. The CDR3 reads CASSLDRNSPLHF. The CDR3 DNA reads as TGTGCCAGCAGCTTGGACAGGAATTCACCCCTCCACTTT.